The next 24 T cell receptor beta chains were all read from a single sample in a study of beta chain features in type 1 diabetes. All of the isolated RNA was reverse transcribed, so expressed TCRB transcripts were sequenced. The protocol was immunoSEQ multiplex PCR, while the TCRdb copy is restricted to in-frame clones and leaves out a portion. Of under 950,000 clones in the sample, under 20% were seen once. The sequencing input was naive CD4+ T cells from blood. These receptors all come from a woman between 18 and 29 years old in good health.

The V and J genes are TRBV7-3 and TRBJ2-3; 9 bases map to TRBD2. This CDR3 has 16 amino acids. The ends lost 1 base at V and 5 bases at J; junction bases unmatched: 7. The germline V gene has CDR1 SGHTA and CDR2 FQGTGA. CDR3 sequence: CASSLRAGGRIDTQYF. CDR3 nucleotide sequence: TGTGCCAGCAGCTTAAGAGCGGGAGGAAGGATAGATACGCAGTATTTT.

V is TRBV15 and J is TRBJ2-1, with D perhaps given as TRBD1 or TRBD2 (5 bases each). V was pared by 3 bases and J by 10 bases, with 16 bases between. The CDR3 loop spans 14 amino acids. Per germline, CDR1 LNHNV and CDR2 YYDKDF (reference sequence). The CDR3 here is CATSRPGTSREQFF. For the CDR3, the DNA is TGTGCCACCAGCAGGCCCGGGACCAGTAGGGAGCAGTTCTTC.

With respect to this clone: One junction end does not reproduce the germline sequence, and a read error may be involved. V usage is TRBV7-7 and J usage is TRBJ2-3, with 15 nucleotides matching TRBD2. The CDR3 totals 16 residues. The germline V gene encodes CDR1 SSHAT and CDR2 FNYEAQ (reference sequence). The CDR3 spells CASSSGLAGGGDTQYF. The CDR3, as DNA: TGTGCTAGCAGCTCCGGACTAGCGGGAGGGGGAGATACGCAGTATTTT.

The sample holds a few counts of this clone. This chain connects TRBV7-9 to TRBJ2-4, with a weak D call TRBD2 (6 bases). Germline CDR1 reads SEHNR; CDR2 reads FQNEAQ (reference sequence). Trimming stripped 1 base from V and 2 bases from J, with 12 bases between. The CDR3 is made up of 16 amino acids. In DNA form, the CDR3 reads TGTGCCAGCAGCTTAGGTGTAGCGGCCTCCAAAAACATTCAGTACTTC. It translates to CASSLGVAASKNIQYF.

This clone was seen a few times. The chain is built from TRBV5-4 and TRBJ2-7; 7 positions match TRBD2. CDR3 length: 14 residues. CDR1 and CDR2 (germline): SGHNT, YYREEE (reference sequence). J lost 2 bases, V lost 0 bases, and 2 bases had no gene match. The CDR3 is CASSLGAGAYEQYF. The DNA for the CDR3 is TGTGCCAGCAGCTTGGGCGCGGGAGCCTACGAGCAGTACTTC.

This clone was counted between two and nine times. The chain is built from TRBV5-1 and TRBJ2-5; 8 bases line up with TRBD2. Per the germline V gene, CDR1 is SGHRS and CDR2 is YFSETQ. The junction had 6 bases not matched to a gene; V was cut back by 4 bases and J by 4 bases. The CDR3 loop spans 14 amino acids. CDR3 sequence: CASSPTSGAETQYF. The CDR3 nucleotides are TGCGCCAGCAGCCCCACTAGCGGTGCAGAGACCCAGTACTTC. Supplemented by reference TRBV5-1 and TRBJ2-5, the full variable domain reads KAGVTQTPRYLIKTRGQQVTLSCSPISGHRSVSWYQQTPGQGLQFLFEYFSETQRNKGNFPGRFSGRQFSNSRSEMNVSTLELGDSALYLCASSPTSGAETQYFGPGTRLLVL.

On this clone: Other DNA sequences in the sample encode the same CDR3. The chain uses TRBV28 and TRBJ2-7; no clear D. Between the trimmed V and J ends, which lost 4 bases and 4 bases, there was a span of 5 bases. Germline CDR1 and CDR2: MDHEN and SYDVKM. The CDR3 consists of 11 residues. As DNA, the CDR3 is TGTGCCAGCAGTTCGCGGTACGAGCAGTACTTC. The encoded protein is CASSSRYEQYF.

This chain connects TRBV7-3 to TRBJ2-2; 8 bases agree with TRBD2. V was clipped by 4 bases and J by 6 bases; unmatched bases: 7. Germline V CDR1 and CDR2: SGHTA, FQGTGA. The CDR3 loop spans 15 amino acids. The DNA for the CDR3 is TGTGCCAGCAGCTCGAGCGGGAGATATTCCGGGGAGCTGTTTTTT. This encodes CASSSSGRYSGELFF.

This clone was seen only a few times. The J gene is TRBJ2-2, the V gene TRBV5-1; a possible D gene is TRBD2 (5 bases). This CDR3 region has 15 residues. The V and J ends lost 5 bases and 2 bases respectively, with 13 bases between them. CDR1 is SGHRS and CDR2 is YFSETQ in the germline V gene. The DNA of the CDR3 is TGCGCCAGCAGACTCCCCCGGGGAAACACCGGGGAGCTGTTTTTT. It specifies CASRLPRGNTGELFF.

This clone came up a few times. The J gene is TRBJ2-5, the V gene TRBV7-2, with D perhaps matching TRBD1 or TRBD2 (5 bases each). The CDR3 is made up of 14 amino acids. Germline lookup yields CDR1 SGHTA and CDR2 FQGNSA. Between the trimmed V and J ends, which lost 2 bases and 5 bases, there was a span of 12 bases. The CDR3 sequence is CASSLNPGTETQYF. The CDR3 DNA reads TGTGCCAGCAGCTTAAATCCCGGGACGGAGACCCAGTACTTC. The full variable domain, in which reference TRBV7-2 and TRBJ2-5 provide the parts outside the CDR3, is GAGVSQSPSNKVTEKGKDVELRCDPISGHTALYWYRQSLGQGLEFLIYFQGNSAPDKSGLPSDRFSAERTGGSVSTLTIQRTQQEDSAVYLCASSLNPGTETQYFGPGTRLLVL.

This rearrangement joins TRBV10-3 to TRBJ2-1; D is possibly TRBD2 (7 bases). V lost 4 bases and J 6 bases, leaving 16 bases between the germline ends. From germline, CDR1 is ENHRY and CDR2 SYGVKD. This CDR3 has 15 residues. CDR3 region: CAISAKRDTFNEQFF. The CDR3 DNA reads TGTGCCATCAGTGCGAAGCGGGACACCTTCAATGAGCAGTTCTTC.

The table lists this clone with a few counts. CDR3 sequence (DNA): TGTGCCGTGGGGACAGTCCAAGAGACCCAGTACTTC. Translated: CAVGTVQETQYF. The chain joins TRBV28 to TRBJ2-5; 7 nucleotides agree with TRBD1. J gave up 1 base and V 11 bases, and 4 bases lay outside the gene matches. Germline V CDR1 and CDR2: MDHEN, SYDVKM. The length of the CDR3 is 12 residues.

This clone was seen only a few times. This chain links TRBV11-2 with TRBJ2-2; the match to TRBD1 covers 10 bases. The CDR3 has 16 residues. Trimming cost V 5 bases and J 3 bases; bases outside gene matches: 6. The germline CDR1 and CDR2 sequences are SGHAT and FQNNGV. The CDR3 spells CASSRVGTGDTGELFF. In DNA form, the CDR3 reads TGTGCCAGCAGCCGTGTCGGGACAGGGGACACCGGGGAGCTGTTTTTT. Full variable domain (outside the CDR3, taken from reference TRBV11-2 and TRBJ2-2): EAGVAQSPRYKIIEKRQSVAFWCNPISGHATLYWYQQILGQGPKLLIQFQNNGVVDDSQLPKDRFSAERLKGVDSTLKIQPAKLEDSAVYLCASSRVGTGDTGELFFGEGSRLTVL.

The chain combines TRBV28 with TRBJ2-3, with a weak D call TRBD2 (6 bases). Trimming took 1 base from V and 0 from J, leaving 8 bases between them. The CDR3 spans 15 residues. Germline V gene sequence: CDR1 MDHEN, CDR2 SYDVKM. For the CDR3, the DNA is TGTGCCAGCAGTTTATTCGGGACTAGCACAGATACGCAGTATTTT. Translating gives CASSLFGTSTDTQYF.

This sequence joins TRBV11-2 and TRBJ2-5; 8 positions agree with TRBD2. CDR3 length: 18 residues. Germline CDR1 SGHAT, CDR2 FQNNGV. Trimming took 1 base from V and 5 from J; bases not matched to a gene: 15. The CDR3 is CASSLVSVARLAGETQYF. The CDR3 coding sequence is TGTGCCAGCAGCTTAGTATCCGTTGCTAGGCTAGCGGGCGAGACCCAGTACTTC. Full variable domain (outside the CDR3, taken from reference TRBV11-2 and TRBJ2-5): EAGVAQSPRYKIIEKRQSVAFWCNPISGHATLYWYQQILGQGPKLLIQFQNNGVVDDSQLPKDRFSAERLKGVDSTLKIQPAKLEDSAVYLCASSLVSVARLAGETQYFGPGTRLLVL.

The chain employs TRBV5-5 and TRBJ1-5, with TRBD1 as a possible D gene (5 bases). Trimming stripped 1 base from V and 3 bases from J, with 8 bases between. This CDR3 spans 14 amino acids. The V gene's germline CDR1 is SGHKS and CDR2 YYEKEE (reference sequence). The CDR3 region is CASSLIGDNQPQHF. The DNA of the CDR3 is TGTGCCAGCAGCTTGATAGGGGACAATCAGCCCCAGCATTTT.

This clone was detected only a few times. The CDR3 DNA follows: TGTGCCAGCAGCTATTCCGGGGTTGAGAACATTCAGTACTTC. It translates to CASSYSGVENIQYF. This chain joins TRBV7-8 and TRBJ2-4, with D maybe TRBD2 (5 bases). The germline V gene encodes CDR1 SGHVS and CDR2 FQNEAQ. This CDR3 has 14 residues. V was shortened by 4 bases and J by 7 bases, with 14 bases between the two germline ends.

This clone was seen only a few times. The chain links TRBV7-3 to TRBJ2-7, with 13 bases identical to TRBD2. V trimming: 1 base; J trimming: 5 bases; junction bases outside the gene matches: 8. Germline V CDR1 and CDR2: SGHTA, FQGTGA. The CDR3 loop spans 17 amino acids. CDR3 region: CASSLRELAGGPNEQYF. The CDR3 DNA reads as TGTGCCAGCAGCTTAAGGGAACTAGCGGGAGGGCCCAACGAGCAGTACTTC.

The chain couples TRBV25-1 to TRBJ2-7, with a possible D match to TRBD1 (5 bases). V was shortened by 2 bases and J by 6 bases, with 11 bases between the two germline ends. Looked up from germline, CDR1 is MGHDK and CDR2 is SYGVNS. The CDR3 sequence is 13 residues long. CDR3 sequence (DNA): TGTGCCAGCAGTGAACAGGGAAGGGGCGAGCAGTACTTC. Amino acid sequence: CASSEQGRGEQYF.

This clone appeared a few times. Other DNA sequences from this sample encode an identical CDR3 as well. V gene TRBV18 combines with J gene TRBJ2-7; 10 nucleotides agree with TRBD2. The CDR3 covers 15 residues. Germline trimming cut 3 bases from V and 2 bases from J; bases unmatched to any gene: 4. CDR1 KGHSH and CDR2 LQKENI come from the germline V gene. The CDR3 sequence is CASSPLAGATYEQYF. The CDR3 nucleotides are TGTGCCAGCTCACCTCTAGCGGGAGCCACCTACGAGCAGTACTTC.

The chain links TRBV6-6 to TRBJ2-7; TRBD2 matches 8 bases. This CDR3 contains 14 residues. V lost 5 bases, J lost 7 bases, and 10 bases stayed unmatched. From germline, CDR1 is MNHNY and CDR2 SVGAGI (reference sequence). In DNA, the CDR3 is TGTGCCAGCAGTCCAATAGGACTAGCTCGGGAGCAGTACTTC. Its protein product is CASSPIGLAREQYF.

This clone was detected a few times. The V and J genes are TRBV4-3 and TRBJ2-3; D is unresolved. Germline assignment: CDR1 LGHNA and CDR2 YSLEER. V lost 0 bases and J 2 bases, leaving 6 bases between the germline ends. CDR3 length: 14 amino acids. For the CDR3, the DNA is TGCGCCAGCAGCCAAGACGGATTCACAGATACGCAGTATTTT. This gives the protein CASSQDGFTDTQYF.

This clone was counted only a few times. The chain is built from TRBV7-9 and TRBJ2-1; 7 positions agree with TRBD2. The CDR3 spans 15 residues. CDR1 and CDR2 (germline): SEHNR, FQNEAQ (reference sequence). With 2 bases clipped from V and 4 bases from J, the junction kept 5 bases outside the gene matches. CDR3 loop: CASSLRGSEYNEQFF. The CDR3 DNA reads TGTGCCAGCAGCTTACGCGGGAGCGAGTACAATGAGCAGTTCTTC.

A word on this clone: This may arise from a read error, as a much more abundant clone is one base away. V is TRBV5-6 and J is TRBJ1-1; 7 bases fit TRBD1. The V gene's germline CDR1 is SGHDT and CDR2 YYEEEE. The CDR3 length is 13 residues. The J segment lost 1 base and the V segment lost 3 bases, leaving 0 bases of the junction unmatched. The CDR3 nucleotides are TGTGCCAGCAGCTGGGACAGGAACACTGAAGCTTTCTTT. Protein: CASSWDRNTEAFF.